This T cell receptor (beta chain) was retrieved from a study of CD8+CD57+ T cells in acquired aplastic anemia. Study summary: An average of 3.2 ug of DNA was obtained from sorted CD4+ and CD8+ cells. Points from the study as a whole: The number of CD8+ CDR3 sequences shared by patients and controls was 25 to 35.

The CDR3 has 15 amino acids. V was trimmed by 0 bases and J by 4 bases, leaving 12 bases between them. Germline CDR1 is LNHNV and CDR2 is YYDKDF (reference sequence). This clonotype was picked up many times. What it binds is not known. The use of genomic DNA as template underpinned the TCR beta VDJ and CDR3 profiling. TCRdb re-called the reads through MiXCR, storing one row per CDR3 protein. The profile covers 200,000 to 250,000 distinct CDR3 sequences, with roughly 33% appearing a single time and around 1.1% taken by the ten largest. The sequence was collected from a human donor in good health, serving as a control. Sequencing was performed on sorted CD4+, CD8+, or CD8+CD57+ T cells (not recorded which) from PBMCs. The chain combines TRBV15 with TRBJ1-2; TRBD1 might be the D (5 bases). For the CDR3, the DNA is TGTGCCACCAGCAGAGATCGGGCAGGGCGCTATGGCTACACCTTC. Protein product: CATSRDRAGRYGYTF. Full variable domain (outside the CDR3, taken from reference TRBV15 and TRBJ1-2): DAMVIQNPRYQVTQFGKPVTLSCSQTLNHNVMYWYQQKSSQAPKLLFHYYDKDFNNEADTPDNFQSRRPNTSFCFLDIRSPGLGDTAMYLCATSRDRAGRYGYTFGSGTRLTVV.